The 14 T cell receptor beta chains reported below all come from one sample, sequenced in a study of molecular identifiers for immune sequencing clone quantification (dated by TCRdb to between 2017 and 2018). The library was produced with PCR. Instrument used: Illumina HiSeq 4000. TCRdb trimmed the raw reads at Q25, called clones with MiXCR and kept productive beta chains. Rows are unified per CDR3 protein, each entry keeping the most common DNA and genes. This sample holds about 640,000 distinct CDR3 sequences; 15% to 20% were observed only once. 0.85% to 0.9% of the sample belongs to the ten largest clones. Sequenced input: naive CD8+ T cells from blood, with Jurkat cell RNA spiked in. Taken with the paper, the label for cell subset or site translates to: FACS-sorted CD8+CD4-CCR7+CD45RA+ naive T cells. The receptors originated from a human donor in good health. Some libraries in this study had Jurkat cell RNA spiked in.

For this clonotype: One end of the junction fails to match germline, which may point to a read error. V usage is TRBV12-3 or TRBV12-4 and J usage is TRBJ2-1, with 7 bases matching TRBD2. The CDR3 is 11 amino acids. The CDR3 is CASSPGTIKIF. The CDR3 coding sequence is TGTGCCAGCAGTCCTGGGACTATCAAGATCTTC.

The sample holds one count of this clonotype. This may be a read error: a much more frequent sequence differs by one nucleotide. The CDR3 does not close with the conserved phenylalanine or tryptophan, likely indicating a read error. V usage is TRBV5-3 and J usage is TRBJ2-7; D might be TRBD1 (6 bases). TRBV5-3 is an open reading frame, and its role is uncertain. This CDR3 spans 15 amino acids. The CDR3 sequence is CASSLGWTASYEQYS. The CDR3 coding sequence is TGTGCCAGCAGCTTGGGCTGGACAGCCTCCTACGAGCAGTACTCC.

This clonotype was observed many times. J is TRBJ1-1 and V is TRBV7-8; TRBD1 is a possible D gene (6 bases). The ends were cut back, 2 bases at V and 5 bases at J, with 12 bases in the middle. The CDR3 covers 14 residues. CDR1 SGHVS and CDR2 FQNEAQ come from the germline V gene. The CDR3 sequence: CASSLSGGHTEAFF. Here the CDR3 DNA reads TGTGCCAGCAGCTTATCCGGGGGGCATACTGAAGCTTTCTTT.

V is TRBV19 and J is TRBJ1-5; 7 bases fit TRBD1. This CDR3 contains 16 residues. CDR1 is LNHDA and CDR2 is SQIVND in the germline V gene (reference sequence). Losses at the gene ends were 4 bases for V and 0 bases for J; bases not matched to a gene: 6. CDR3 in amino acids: CASSRTGEHSNQPQHF. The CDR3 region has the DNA TGTGCCAGTAGTAGGACAGGCGAACATAGCAATCAGCCCCAGCATTTT.

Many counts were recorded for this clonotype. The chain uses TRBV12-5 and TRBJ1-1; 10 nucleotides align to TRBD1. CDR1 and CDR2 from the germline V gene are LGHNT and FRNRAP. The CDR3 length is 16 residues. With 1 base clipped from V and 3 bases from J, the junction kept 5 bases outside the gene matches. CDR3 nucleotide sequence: TGTGCTAGTGGTTTGGGGGACAGGGGAATTTACACTGAAGCTTTCTTT. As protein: CASGLGDRGIYTEAFF.

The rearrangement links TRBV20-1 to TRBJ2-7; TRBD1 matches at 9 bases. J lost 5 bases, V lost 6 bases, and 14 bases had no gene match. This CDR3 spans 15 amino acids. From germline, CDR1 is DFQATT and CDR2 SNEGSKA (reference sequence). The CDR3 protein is CSANSWGQGPHEQYF. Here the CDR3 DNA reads TGCAGTGCCAACTCATGGGGACAGGGCCCCCACGAGCAGTACTTC.

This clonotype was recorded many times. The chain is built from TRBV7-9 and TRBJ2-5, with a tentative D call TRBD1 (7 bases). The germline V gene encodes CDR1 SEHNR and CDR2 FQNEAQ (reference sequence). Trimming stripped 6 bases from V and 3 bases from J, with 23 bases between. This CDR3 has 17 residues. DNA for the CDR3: TGTGCCAGCAGACCCCCCCGGGCGGGACAGAGTGAAGAGACCCAGTACTTC. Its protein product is CASRPPRAGQSEETQYF. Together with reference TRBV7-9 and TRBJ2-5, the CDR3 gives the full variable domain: DTGVSQNPRHKITKRGQNVTFRCDPISEHNRLYWYRQTLGQGPEFLTYFQNEAQLEKSRLLSDRFSAERPKGSFSTLEIQRTEQGDSAMYLCASRPPRAGQSEETQYFGPGTRLLVL.

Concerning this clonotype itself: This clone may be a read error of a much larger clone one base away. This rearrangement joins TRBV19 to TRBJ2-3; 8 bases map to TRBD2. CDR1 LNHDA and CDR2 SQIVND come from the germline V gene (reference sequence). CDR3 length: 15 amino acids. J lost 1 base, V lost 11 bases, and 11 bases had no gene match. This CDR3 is CAGTVAGSRTDTQYF. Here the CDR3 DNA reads TGTGCCGGTACAGTAGCGGGGAGCCGCACAGATACGCAGTATTTT.

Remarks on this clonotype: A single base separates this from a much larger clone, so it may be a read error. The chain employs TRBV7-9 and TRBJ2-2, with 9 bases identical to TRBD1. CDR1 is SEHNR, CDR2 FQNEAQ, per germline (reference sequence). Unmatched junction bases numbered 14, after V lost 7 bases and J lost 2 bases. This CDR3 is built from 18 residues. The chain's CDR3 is CASTYPEWGQGNTGELFF. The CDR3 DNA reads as TGTGCCAGCACCTATCCTGAATGGGGACAGGGTAACACCGGGGAGCTGTTTTTT.

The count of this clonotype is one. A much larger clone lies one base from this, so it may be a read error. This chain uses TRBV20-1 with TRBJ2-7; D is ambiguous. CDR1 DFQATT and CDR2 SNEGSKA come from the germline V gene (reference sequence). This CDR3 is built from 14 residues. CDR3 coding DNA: TGCAGTGCTACGGACCGGCGGCAAACCTACGAGCAGTGCTTC. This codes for CSATDRRQTYEQCF.

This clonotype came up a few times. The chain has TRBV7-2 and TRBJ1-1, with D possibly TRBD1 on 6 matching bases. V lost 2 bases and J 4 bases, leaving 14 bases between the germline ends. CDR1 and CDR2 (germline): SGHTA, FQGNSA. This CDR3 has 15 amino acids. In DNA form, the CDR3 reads TGTGCCAGCAGCTTAAGCCTGGACAGCCCCACTGAAGCTTTCTTT. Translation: CASSLSLDSPTEAFF. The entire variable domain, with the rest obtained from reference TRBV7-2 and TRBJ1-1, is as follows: GAGVSQSPSNKVTEKGKDVELRCDPISGHTALYWYRQSLGQGLEFLIYFQGNSAPDKSGLPSDRFSAERTGGSVSTLTIQRTQQEDSAVYLCASSLSLDSPTEAFFGQGTRLTVV.

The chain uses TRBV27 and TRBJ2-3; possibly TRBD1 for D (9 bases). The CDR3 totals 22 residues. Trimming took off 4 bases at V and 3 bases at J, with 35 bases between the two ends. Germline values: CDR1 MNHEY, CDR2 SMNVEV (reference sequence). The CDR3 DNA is TGTGCCAGCAGTTCCCGGGACAGGGTTTGGATAAGCGGGAGAGGCTTTACAGATACGCAGTATTTT. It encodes CASSSRDRVWISGRGFTDTQYF.

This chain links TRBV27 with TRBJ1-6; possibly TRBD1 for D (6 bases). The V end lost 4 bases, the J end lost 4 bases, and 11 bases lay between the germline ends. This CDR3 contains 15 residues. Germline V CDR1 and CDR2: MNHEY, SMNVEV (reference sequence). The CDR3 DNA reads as TGTGCCAGCAGTTCCCGGGACACTTATAATTCACCCCTCCACTTT. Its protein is CASSSRDTYNSPLHF.

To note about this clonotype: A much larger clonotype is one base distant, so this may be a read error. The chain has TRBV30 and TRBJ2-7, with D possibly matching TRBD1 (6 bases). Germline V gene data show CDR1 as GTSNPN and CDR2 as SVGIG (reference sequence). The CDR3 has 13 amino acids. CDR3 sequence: CAWSVSARGEQCF. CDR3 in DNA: TGTGCCTGGAGTGTAAGTGCCAGGGGTGAGCAGTGCTTC. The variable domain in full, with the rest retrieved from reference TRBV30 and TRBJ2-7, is SQTIHQWPATLVQPVGSPLSLECTVEGTSNPNLYWYRQAAGRGLQLLFYSVGIGQISSEVPQNLSASRPQDRQFILSSKKLLLSDSGFYLCAWSVSARGEQCFGPGTRLTVT.